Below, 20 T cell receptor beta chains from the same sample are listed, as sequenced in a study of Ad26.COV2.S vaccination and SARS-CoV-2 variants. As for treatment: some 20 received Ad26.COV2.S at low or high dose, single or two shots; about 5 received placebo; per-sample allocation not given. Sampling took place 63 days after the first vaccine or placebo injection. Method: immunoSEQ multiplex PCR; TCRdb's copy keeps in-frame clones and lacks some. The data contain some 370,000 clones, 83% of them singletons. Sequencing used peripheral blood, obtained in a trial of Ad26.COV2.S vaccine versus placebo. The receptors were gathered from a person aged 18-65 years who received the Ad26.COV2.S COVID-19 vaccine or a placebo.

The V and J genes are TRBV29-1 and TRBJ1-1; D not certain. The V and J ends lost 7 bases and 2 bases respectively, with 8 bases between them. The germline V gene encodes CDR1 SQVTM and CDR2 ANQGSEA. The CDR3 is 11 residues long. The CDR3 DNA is TGCAGCGGTAGGACCAACACTGAAGCTTTCTTT. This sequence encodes CSGRTNTEAFF.

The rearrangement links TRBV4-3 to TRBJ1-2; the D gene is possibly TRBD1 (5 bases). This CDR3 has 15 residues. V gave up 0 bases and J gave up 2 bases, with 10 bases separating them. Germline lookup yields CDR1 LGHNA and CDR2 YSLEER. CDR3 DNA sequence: TGCGCCAGCAGCCAAGATAATAGACAGAACTATGGCTACACCTTC. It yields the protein CASSQDNRQNYGYTF.

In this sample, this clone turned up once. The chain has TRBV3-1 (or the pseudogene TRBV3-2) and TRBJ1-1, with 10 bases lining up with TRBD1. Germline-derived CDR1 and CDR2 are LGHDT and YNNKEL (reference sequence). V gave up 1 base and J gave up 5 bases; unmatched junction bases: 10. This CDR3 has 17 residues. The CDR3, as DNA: TGTGCCAGCAGCCAAGTTAGACAGGGGGCGGCCCCAACTGAAGCTTTCTTT. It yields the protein CASSQVRQGAAPTEAFF.

The CDR3 bases are TGCAGTGCTAGTCGGGACGGGACGGACAATCAGCCCCAGCATTTT. This codes for CSASRDGTDNQPQHF. The chain combines TRBV20-1 with TRBJ1-5; perhaps TRBD1 as D (5 bases). V was clipped by 3 bases and J by 3 bases, with 15 bases between them. Germline V gene lookup returns CDR1 DFQATT and CDR2 SNEGSKA (reference sequence). The CDR3 contains 15 residues.

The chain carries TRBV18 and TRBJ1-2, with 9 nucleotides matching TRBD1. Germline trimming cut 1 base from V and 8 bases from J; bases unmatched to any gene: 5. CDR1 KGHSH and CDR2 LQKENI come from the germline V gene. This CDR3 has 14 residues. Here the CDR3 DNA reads TGTGCCAGCTCACCACGGGACAGGGTTTACGGCTACACCTTC. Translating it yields CASSPRDRVYGYTF.

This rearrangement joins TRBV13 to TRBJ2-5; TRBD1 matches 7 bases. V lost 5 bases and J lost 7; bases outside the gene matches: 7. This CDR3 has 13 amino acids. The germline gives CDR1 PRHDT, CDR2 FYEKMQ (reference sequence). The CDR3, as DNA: TGTGCCAGCAGCCCCGAGGGGGCTGGGACCCAGTACTTC. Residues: CASSPEGAGTQYF.

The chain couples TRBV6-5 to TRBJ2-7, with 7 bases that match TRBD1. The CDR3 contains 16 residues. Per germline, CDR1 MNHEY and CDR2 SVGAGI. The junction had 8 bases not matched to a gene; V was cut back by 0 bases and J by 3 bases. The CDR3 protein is CASSYSTGQALYEQYF. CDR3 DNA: TGTGCCAGCAGTTACTCCACAGGACAGGCCCTCTACGAGCAGTACTTC.

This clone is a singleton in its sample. CDR3 loop: CASTNGPGWANVLTF. DNA of the CDR3: TGTGCCAGCACCAACGGGCCAGGTTGGGCCAACGTCCTGACTTTC. This chain connects TRBV2 to TRBJ2-6; D is undetermined. V was cut by 7 bases and J by 5 bases, with 15 bases left in between. The germline gives CDR1 SNHLY, CDR2 FYNNEI. CDR3 length equals 15 residues.

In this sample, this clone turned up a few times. In nucleotides, the CDR3 is TGTGCCACCAGTGATTCCGGACAGGGTTCCAATCAGCCCCAGCATTTT. It codes for CATSDSGQGSNQPQHF. The chain joins TRBV24-1 to TRBJ1-5; 8 bases are a match to TRBD1. With 2 bases clipped from V and 3 bases from J, the junction kept 5 bases outside the gene matches. The CDR3 is made up of 16 amino acids. Germline CDR1 reads KGHDR; CDR2 reads SFDVKD.

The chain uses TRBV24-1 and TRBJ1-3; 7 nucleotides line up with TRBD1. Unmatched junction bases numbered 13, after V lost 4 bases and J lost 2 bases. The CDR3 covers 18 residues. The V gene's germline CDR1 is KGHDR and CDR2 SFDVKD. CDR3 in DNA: TGTGCCACCAGTGAGTCCCCGGTATACGACAGGGCTGGAAACACCATATATTTT. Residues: CATSESPVYDRAGNTIYF.

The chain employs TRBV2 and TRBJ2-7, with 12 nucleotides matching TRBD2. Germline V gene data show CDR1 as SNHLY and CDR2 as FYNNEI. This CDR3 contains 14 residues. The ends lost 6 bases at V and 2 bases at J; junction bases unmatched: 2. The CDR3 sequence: CASSRTSGAYEQYF. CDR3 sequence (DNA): TGTGCCAGCAGCCGGACTAGCGGGGCCTACGAGCAGTACTTC.

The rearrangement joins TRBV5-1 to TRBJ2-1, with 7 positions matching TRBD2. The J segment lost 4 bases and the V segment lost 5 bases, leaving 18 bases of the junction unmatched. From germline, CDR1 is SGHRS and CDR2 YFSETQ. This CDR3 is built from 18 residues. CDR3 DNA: TGCGCCAGCAGGACCCCGGGGGAAGGCAGCGGGATTTACAATGAGCAGTTCTTC. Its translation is CASRTPGEGSGIYNEQFF.

The CDR3: CATSDSDRFYGYTF. As DNA, the CDR3 is TGTGCCACCAGTGATTCGGACAGGTTCTATGGCTACACCTTC. V is TRBV24-1 and J is TRBJ1-2; TRBD1 matches at 7 bases. V gave up 2 bases and J gave up 4 bases; unmatched junction bases: 3. This CDR3 has 14 amino acids. Per germline, CDR1 KGHDR and CDR2 SFDVKD.

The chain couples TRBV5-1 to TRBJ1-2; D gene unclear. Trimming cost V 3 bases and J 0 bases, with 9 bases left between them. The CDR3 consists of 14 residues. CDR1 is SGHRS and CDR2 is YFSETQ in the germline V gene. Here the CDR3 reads CASSSRVANYGYTF. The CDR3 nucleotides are TGCGCCAGCAGCTCAAGGGTAGCTAACTATGGCTACACCTTC.

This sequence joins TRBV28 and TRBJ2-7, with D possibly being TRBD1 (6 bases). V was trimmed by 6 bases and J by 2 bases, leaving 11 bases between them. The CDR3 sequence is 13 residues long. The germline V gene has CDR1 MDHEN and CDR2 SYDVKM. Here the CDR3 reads CASRQDSPYEQYF. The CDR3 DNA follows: TGTGCCAGCAGACAGGACAGCCCCTACGAGCAGTACTTC.

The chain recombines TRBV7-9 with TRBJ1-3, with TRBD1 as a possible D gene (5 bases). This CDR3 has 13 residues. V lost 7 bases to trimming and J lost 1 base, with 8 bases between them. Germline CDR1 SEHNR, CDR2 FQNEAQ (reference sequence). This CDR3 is CASTGLSGNTIYF. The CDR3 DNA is TGTGCCAGCACAGGGTTGTCTGGAAACACCATATATTTT.

CDR3 sequence reads: CASSFLQGGSYNEQFF. As DNA, the CDR3 is TGTGCCAGCAGTTTCTTACAGGGAGGCTCCTACAATGAGCAGTTCTTC. This chain connects TRBV6-6 to TRBJ2-1; either TRBD1 or TRBD2 may fit D (6 bases each). The germline gives CDR1 MNHNY, CDR2 SVGAGI (reference sequence). This CDR3 spans 16 amino acids. Trimming shortened V by 4 bases and J by 0 bases, and 13 bases separated the two germline ends.

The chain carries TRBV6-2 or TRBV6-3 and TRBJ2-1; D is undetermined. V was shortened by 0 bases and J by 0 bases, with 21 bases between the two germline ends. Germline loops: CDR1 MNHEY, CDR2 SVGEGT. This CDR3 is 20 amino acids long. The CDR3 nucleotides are TGTGCCAGCAGTTACTCGGGCCCGAATAGACTCCGAGGCTCCTACAATGAGCAGTTCTTC. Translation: CASSYSGPNRLRGSYNEQFF.

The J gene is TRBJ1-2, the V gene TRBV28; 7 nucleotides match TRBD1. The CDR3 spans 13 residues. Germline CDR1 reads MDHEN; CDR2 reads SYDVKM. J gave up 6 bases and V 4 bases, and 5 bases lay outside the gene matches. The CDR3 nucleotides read TGTGCCAGCAGTTATCCTCAGGGGGATGGCTACACCTTC. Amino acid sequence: CASSYPQGDGYTF.

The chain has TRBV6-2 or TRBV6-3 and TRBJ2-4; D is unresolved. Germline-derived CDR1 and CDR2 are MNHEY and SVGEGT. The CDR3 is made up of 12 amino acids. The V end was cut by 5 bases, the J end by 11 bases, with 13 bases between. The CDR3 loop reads CASSTTVTLQYF. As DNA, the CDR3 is TGTGCCAGCAGTACTACGGTAACTCTTCAGTACTTC.